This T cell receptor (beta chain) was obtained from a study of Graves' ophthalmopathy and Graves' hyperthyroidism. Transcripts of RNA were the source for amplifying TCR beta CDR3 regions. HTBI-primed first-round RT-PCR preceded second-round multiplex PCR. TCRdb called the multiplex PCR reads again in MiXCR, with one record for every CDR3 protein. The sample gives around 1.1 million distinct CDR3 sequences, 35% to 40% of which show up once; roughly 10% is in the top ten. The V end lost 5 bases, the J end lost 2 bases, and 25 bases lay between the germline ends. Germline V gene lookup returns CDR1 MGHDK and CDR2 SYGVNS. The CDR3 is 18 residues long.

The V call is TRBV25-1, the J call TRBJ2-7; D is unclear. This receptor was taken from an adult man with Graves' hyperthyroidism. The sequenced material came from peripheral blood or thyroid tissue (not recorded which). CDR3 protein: CASSLWPDNLIPTYEQYF. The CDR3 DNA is TGTGCCAGCAGTTTATGGCCAGATAACCTGATCCCGACCTACGAGCAGTACTTC.